Listed here are 25 T cell receptor beta chains from one sample, sequenced in a study of beta chain features in type 1 diabetes. The sequenced template was cDNA made from the entire isolated RNA. The protocol was immunoSEQ multiplex PCR, while the TCRdb copy is restricted to in-frame clones and leaves out a portion. The top ten clones hold 0.02% to 0.025% of a sample with under 950,000 clones, roughly 16% of them seen once. The sample consisted of naive CD4+ T cells from blood. The receptors shown here come from a woman younger than 30 in good health.

This chain links TRBV9 with TRBJ2-7; TRBD2 agrees at 7 bases. CDR3 length equals 15 residues. CDR1 and CDR2 (germline): SGDLS, YYNGEE. The trim removed 0 bases at V and 2 bases at J, leaving 5 bases unmatched. CDR3: CASSVGREETYEQYF. Here the CDR3 DNA reads TGTGCCAGCAGCGTAGGTCGGGAGGAGACCTACGAGCAGTACTTC.

This chain uses TRBV4-2 with TRBJ2-3; D is perhaps TRBD2 (7 bases). V lost 2 bases to trimming and J lost 0 bases, with 15 bases between them. Germline V gene lookup returns CDR1 LGHNA and CDR2 YNFKEQ. This CDR3 has 17 amino acids. CDR3 loop: CASSQRLGGGSTDTQYF. The DNA of the CDR3 is TGTGCCAGCAGCCAACGATTAGGGGGAGGGAGCACAGATACGCAGTATTTT.

The chain couples TRBV27 to TRBJ2-7, with D perhaps TRBD2 (6 bases). V was trimmed by 1 base and J by 4 bases, leaving 8 bases between them. Per the germline V gene, CDR1 is MNHEY and CDR2 is SMNVEV (reference sequence). The CDR3 length is 13 residues. This CDR3 is CASSLLRGYEQYF. For the CDR3, the DNA is TGTGCCAGCAGTTTATTGCGGGGATACGAGCAGTACTTC.

In its sample, this clone was seen a few times. The DNA of the CDR3 is TGCGCCAGCAGCTTGCTCCGTGGACAGGAGGAAAAACTGTTTTTT. Translation: CASSLLRGQEEKLFF. This sequence joins TRBV5-1 and TRBJ1-4, with 7 positions matching TRBD1. J gave up 8 bases and V 1 base, and 8 bases lay outside the gene matches. From germline, CDR1 is SGHRS and CDR2 YFSETQ. The CDR3 is made up of 15 amino acids. Using reference TRBV5-1 and TRBJ1-4 for the parts outside the CDR3, the full variable domain is KAGVTQTPRYLIKTRGQQVTLSCSPISGHRSVSWYQQTPGQGLQFLFEYFSETQRNKGNFPGRFSGRQFSNSRSEMNVSTLELGDSALYLCASSLLRGQEEKLFFGSGTQLSVL.

This clone has a handful of counts. CDR3 loop: CASSLYRVFSGNTIYF. The DNA of the CDR3 is TGTGCCAGCAGTTTATATCGGGTTTTCTCTGGAAACACCATATATTTT. J is TRBJ1-3 and V is TRBV28; D is unclear. V shed 1 base and J shed 0 bases, with 10 bases lying between them. The CDR3 length is 16 residues. The V gene's germline CDR1 is MDHEN and CDR2 SYDVKM.

The gene calls are TRBV9 and TRBJ2-1; D is undetermined. The germline V gene encodes CDR1 SGDLS and CDR2 YYNGEE. Trimming cost V 5 bases and J 3 bases, with 9 bases left between them. The CDR3 is made up of 13 amino acids. The CDR3 reads CASSFGNYNEQFF. CDR3 coding DNA: TGTGCCAGCAGTTTCGGAAACTACAATGAGCAGTTCTTC.

The rearrangement joins TRBV15 to TRBJ1-1, with D possibly being TRBD1 (5 bases). The germline gives CDR1 LNHNV, CDR2 YYDKDF (reference sequence). V lost 4 bases and J lost 2, with 20 bases in between. This CDR3 has 17 amino acids. CDR3: CATSINQAAGTNTEAFF. CDR3 DNA sequence: TGTGCCACCAGCATCAACCAGGCGGCAGGGACCAACACTGAAGCTTTCTTT.

The V gene is TRBV6-1, the J gene TRBJ2-7, with TRBD2 identical over 10 bases. The CDR3 is 15 residues long. J gave up 1 base and V 7 bases, and 7 bases lay outside the gene matches. Germline V gives CDR1 MNHNS, CDR2 SASEGT. The CDR3 here is CASTIGLADSYEQYF. The CDR3 region has the DNA TGTGCCAGCACCATAGGACTAGCGGATTCCTACGAGCAGTACTTC.

The CDR3 nucleotides read TGTGCCAGCAGTTTATCGTACAGGGGTATTGAGACCCAGTACTTC. Its translation: CASSLSYRGIETQYF. This chain connects TRBV27 to TRBJ2-5, with 7 bases identical to TRBD1. J lost 5 bases, V lost 0 bases, and 6 bases had no gene match. The CDR3 is made up of 15 amino acids. The germline V gene has CDR1 MNHEY and CDR2 SMNVEV (reference sequence).

The chain employs TRBV27 and TRBJ2-3, with 8 bases fitting TRBD1. CDR1 is MNHEY and CDR2 is SMNVEV in the germline V gene (reference sequence). V shed 4 bases, J shed 5 bases, and the junction held 8 bases outside the gene matches. The CDR3 totals 15 residues. Here the CDR3 reads CASSSRTGRGDTQYF. Written as DNA, the CDR3 is TGTGCCAGCAGTTCACGGACAGGGCGAGGAGATACGCAGTATTTT.

There are a few counts of this clone. The J gene is TRBJ2-3, the V gene TRBV18; D possibly corresponds to TRBD2 (5 bases). V lost 6 bases and J 2 bases, leaving 15 bases between the germline ends. The CDR3 is made up of 15 amino acids. Germline CDR1 and CDR2: KGHSH and LQKENI. CDR3 protein: CASSRKRSSTDTQYF. The CDR3 DNA follows: TGTGCCAGCTCTCGTAAGCGGAGTTCCACAGATACGCAGTATTTT.

The chain joins TRBV7-8 to TRBJ1-1; unclear D gene. Germline V CDR1 and CDR2: SGHVS, FQNEAQ. V lost 0 bases and J lost 4, with 6 bases in between. This CDR3 region has 13 residues. This CDR3 reads CASSLAPFTEAFF. CDR3 DNA: TGTGCCAGCAGCTTAGCTCCTTTCACTGAAGCTTTCTTT.

The CDR3 DNA reads TGTGCCAGCAGGATAGCGGGAGGGCCGGGTGAGCAGTTCTTC. Its translation is CASRIAGGPGEQFF. The chain carries TRBV2 and TRBJ2-1, with 11 positions matching TRBD2. The junction had 7 bases not matched to a gene; V was cut back by 6 bases and J by 9 bases. The CDR3 sequence is 14 residues long. Germline CDR1 reads SNHLY; CDR2 reads FYNNEI.

This clone has a handful of counts. Here the CDR3 DNA reads TGTGCCAGCAGTGCGCGGTCAGGGAACTATGGCTACACCTTC. Residues: CASSARSGNYGYTF. J is TRBJ1-2 and V is TRBV25-1, with D possibly matching TRBD1 (5 bases). The CDR3 is made up of 14 amino acids. Trimming took off 4 bases at V and 2 bases at J, with 11 bases between the two ends. Germline CDR1 is MGHDK and CDR2 is SYGVNS.

This clone was observed a handful of times. The chain links TRBV6-6 to TRBJ2-7, with TRBD2 matching over 12 bases. V trimming: 6 bases; J trimming: 3 bases; junction bases outside the gene matches: 3. The CDR3 runs 14 residues. The V gene's germline CDR1 is MNHNY and CDR2 SVGAGI (reference sequence). The CDR3, as DNA: TGTGCCAGCAGCAAGACTAGCGGGAGCTACGAGCAGTACTTC. It specifies CASSKTSGSYEQYF.

This clone has more than one count but fewer than ten. V gene TRBV28 combines with J gene TRBJ2-7, with D hard to call. This CDR3 is 11 amino acids long. Looked up from germline, CDR1 is MDHEN and CDR2 is SYDVKM. Deletions cut 6 bases from V and 3 bases from J, with 6 bases between. CDR3 sequence (DNA): TGTGCCAGCAGGGCGAACTACGAGCAGTACTTC. Its translation: CASRANYEQYF.

This clone turned up a few times. Different DNA sequences within this sample yield the same CDR3. The chain combines TRBV6-5 with TRBJ2-7; 11 positions match TRBD2. CDR1 MNHEY and CDR2 SVGAGI come from the germline V gene. This CDR3 region has 14 residues. V lost 8 bases to trimming and J lost 4 bases; unmatched junction nucleotides: 7. The CDR3 region is CASGRLAGPYEQYF. The CDR3, as DNA: TGTGCCAGCGGAAGACTAGCGGGACCGTACGAGCAGTACTTC.

This clone was observed a handful of times. The identical CDR3 is also encoded by other nucleotide sequences in the sample. The V gene is TRBV29-1, the J gene TRBJ1-2; no reliable D call. This CDR3 has 11 residues. Germline CDR1 SQVTM, CDR2 ANQGSEA. With 4 bases removed from V and 2 bases from J, the gap between germline ends came to 5 bases. The CDR3 nucleotides read TGCAGCGTTGTAGCCAACTATGGCTACACCTTC. This encodes CSVVANYGYTF. The variable domain in full, completed from reference TRBV29-1 and TRBJ1-2, reads SAVISQKPSRDICQRGTSLTIQCQVDSQVTMMFWYRQQPGQSLTLIATANQGSEATYESGFVIDKFPISRPNLTFSTLTVSNMSPEDSSIYLCSVVANYGYTFGSGTRLTVV.

The chain combines TRBV7-9 with TRBJ2-2; D remains unclear. Per the germline V gene, CDR1 is SEHNR and CDR2 is FQNEAQ (reference sequence). The V and J ends lost 1 base and 6 bases respectively, with 3 bases between them. The CDR3 spans 12 residues. The CDR3 DNA reads TGTGCCAGCAGCTTAGACGCCGGGGAGCTGTTTTTT. Amino acid sequence: CASSLDAGELFF.

The gene calls are TRBV7-8 and TRBJ1-1; D is ambiguous. There are 15 residues in the CDR3. Trimming took 0 bases from V and 0 from J, leaving 8 bases between them. From germline, CDR1 is SGHVS and CDR2 FQNEAQ. CDR3 sequence reads: CASSLANTMNTEAFF. CDR3 DNA: TGTGCCAGCAGCTTAGCTAATACGATGAACACTGAAGCTTTCTTT.

This rearrangement joins TRBV28 to TRBJ1-5; the D gene is possibly TRBD1 (6 bases). CDR1 MDHEN and CDR2 SYDVKM come from the germline V gene. CDR3 length: 13 residues. With 10 bases removed from V and 6 bases from J, the gap between germline ends came to 16 bases. The CDR3 loop reads CATTRRGAQPQHF. As DNA, the CDR3 is TGTGCCACCACACGCAGGGGAGCTCAGCCCCAGCATTTT.

The V and J genes are TRBV18 and TRBJ2-5, with unresolved D. V was pared by 3 bases and J by 0 bases, with 5 bases between. Germline loops: CDR1 KGHSH, CDR2 LQKENI. The CDR3 contains 13 residues. This CDR3 reads CASSPDHQETQYF. CDR3 bases: TGTGCCAGCTCACCCGACCACCAAGAGACCCAGTACTTC. Filled out from reference TRBV18 and TRBJ2-5, the complete variable domain reads NAGVMQNPRHLVRRRGQEARLRCSPMKGHSHVYWYRQLPEEGLKFMVYLQKENIIDESGMPKERFSAEFPKEGPSILRIQQVVRGDSAAYFCASSPDHQETQYFGPGTRLLVL.

V is TRBV9 and J is TRBJ2-1; 9 bases line up with TRBD2. Germline CDR1 and CDR2: SGDLS and YYNGEE. The J segment lost 6 bases and the V segment lost 0 bases, leaving 4 bases of the junction unmatched. The length of the CDR3 is 15 residues. The CDR3 loop is CASSVEGGRGNEQFF. For the CDR3, the DNA is TGTGCCAGCAGCGTAGAAGGCGGGAGGGGCAATGAGCAGTTCTTC. The whole variable domain, filled in from reference TRBV9 and TRBJ2-1, reads DSGVTQTPKHLITATGQRVTLRCSPRSGDLSVYWYQQSLDQGLQFLIQYYNGEERAKGNILERFSAQQFPDLHSELNLSSLELGDSALYFCASSVEGGRGNEQFFGPGTRLTVL.

This chain joins TRBV6-5 and TRBJ2-7; tentatively, D is TRBD1 or TRBD2 (5 bases each). The CDR3 is 15 residues long. V was clipped by 5 bases and J by 3 bases, with 17 bases between them. CDR1 is MNHEY and CDR2 is SVGAGI in the germline V gene. DNA for the CDR3: TGTGCCAGCAGTCAAAACCGGGACGCCGTCTACGAGCAGTACTTC. As protein: CASSQNRDAVYEQYF.

The V call is TRBV5-1, the J call TRBJ2-7; possibly TRBD2 for D (5 bases). The CDR3 totals 14 residues. CDR1 and CDR2 from the germline V gene are SGHRS and YFSETQ. V was shortened by 0 bases and J by 1 base, with 8 bases between the two germline ends. The CDR3 nucleotides read TGCGCCAGCAGCTTGGCGGGGAATTCCTACGAGCAGTACTTC. Translation gives CASSLAGNSYEQYF.